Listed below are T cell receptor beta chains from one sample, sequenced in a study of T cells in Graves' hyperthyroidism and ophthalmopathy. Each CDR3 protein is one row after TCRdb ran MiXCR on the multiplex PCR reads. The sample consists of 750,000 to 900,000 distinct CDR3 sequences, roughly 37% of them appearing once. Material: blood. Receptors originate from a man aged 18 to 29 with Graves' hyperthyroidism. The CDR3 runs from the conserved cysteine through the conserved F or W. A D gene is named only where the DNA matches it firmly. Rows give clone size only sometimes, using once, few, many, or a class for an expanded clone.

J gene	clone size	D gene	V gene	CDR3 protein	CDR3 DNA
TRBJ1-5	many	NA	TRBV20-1	CSAREQGVVSNQPQHF	TGCAGTGCTAGAGAGCAGGGAGTGGTAAGCAATCAGCCCCAGCATTTT
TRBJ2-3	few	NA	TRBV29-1	CSVVEGRWTQYF	TGCAGCGTTGTTGAGGGACGGTGGACGCAGTATTTT
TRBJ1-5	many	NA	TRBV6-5	CASSSGGPQHF	TGTGCCAGCAGCTCCGGGGGGCCCCAGCATTTT
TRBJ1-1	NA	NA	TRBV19	CASSMTVQMNTEAFF	TGTGCCAGTAGTATGACAGTACAGATGAACACTGAAGCTTTCTTT
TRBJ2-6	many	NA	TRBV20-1	CSARGQASGANVLTF	TGCAGTGCTAGAGGACAGGCCTCTGGGGCCAACGTCCTGACTTTC
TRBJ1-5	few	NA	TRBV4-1	CASSQVWGDQPQHF	TGCGCCAGCAGCCAAGTGTGGGGAGATCAGCCCCAGCATTTT
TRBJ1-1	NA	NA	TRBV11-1	CASSVVSPGRMNTEAFF	TGTGCCAGCAGCGTTGTAAGCCCGGGACGTATGAACACTGAAGCTTTCTTT
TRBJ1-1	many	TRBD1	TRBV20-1	CSASQKRGHTEAFF	TGCAGTGCTAGCCAGAAGAGGGGGCACACTGAAGCTTTCTTT
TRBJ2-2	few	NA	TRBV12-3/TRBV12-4	CASTRGNTGELFF	TGTGCCAGCACCCGGGGGAACACCGGGGAGCTGTTTTTT
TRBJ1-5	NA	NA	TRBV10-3	CASGTEQHRSNQPQHF	TGTGCCAGCGGAACAGAGCAACATCGAAGCAATCAGCCCCAGCATTTT
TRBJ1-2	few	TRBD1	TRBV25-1	CASSVGDRGEGYTF	TGTGCCAGCAGCGTTGGTGACAGGGGCGAGGGCTACACCTTC
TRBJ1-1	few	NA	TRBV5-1	CASTTGGTGNTEAFF	TGCGCCAGCACCACGGGGGGCACGGGGAACACTGAAGCTTTCTTT
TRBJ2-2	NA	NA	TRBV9	CASSALFPGELFF	TGTGCCAGCAGCGCCTTGTTTCCCGGGGAGCTGTTTTTT
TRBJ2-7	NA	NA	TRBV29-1	CSVGRETAYEQYF	TGCAGCGTTGGGAGGGAAACCGCCTACGAGCAGTACTTC
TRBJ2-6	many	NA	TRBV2	CASSGRAGANVLTF	TGTGCCAGCAGTGGAAGGGCTGGGGCCAACGTCCTGACTTTC
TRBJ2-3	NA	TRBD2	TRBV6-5	CASSYGTSGEAQYF	TGTGCCAGCAGTTACGGGACTAGCGGGGAAGCGCAGTATTTT
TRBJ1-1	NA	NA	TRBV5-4	CASSSDPGPTNTEAFF	TGTGCCAGCAGCTCCGATCCGGGACCTACGAACACTGAAGCTTTCTTT
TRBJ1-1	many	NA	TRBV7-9	CASSLEQGNTEAFF	TGTGCCAGCAGCTTAGAACAGGGAAACACTGAAGCTTTCTTT
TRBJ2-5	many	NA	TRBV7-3	CASSLTGEAETQYF	TGTGCCAGCAGCTTAACGGGGGAAGCAGAGACCCAGTACTTC
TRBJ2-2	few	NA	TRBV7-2	CASSLQGSGRNTGELFF	TGTGCCAGCAGCCTCCAGGGGAGCGGAAGGAACACCGGGGAGCTGTTTTTT
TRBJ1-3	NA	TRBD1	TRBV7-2	CASSPSTGAVSGNTIYF	TGTGCCAGCAGCCCTTCGACAGGGGCCGTATCTGGAAACACCATATATTTT
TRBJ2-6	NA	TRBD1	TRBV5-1	CASSFYDRDGSYVLTF	TGCGCCAGCAGCTTCTACGACAGGGATGGGTCCTACGTCCTGACTTTC
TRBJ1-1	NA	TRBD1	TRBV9	CASSVVCRGETEAFF	TGTGCCAGCAGCGTAGTATGCAGGGGGGAGACTGAAGCTTTCTTT
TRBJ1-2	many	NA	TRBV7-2	CASSRALEGYTF	TGTGCCAGCAGCCGGGCCCTGGAAGGCTACACCTTC
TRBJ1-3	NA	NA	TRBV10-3	CAISEVGESTGNTIYF	TGTGCCATCAGTGAGGTCGGGGAGTCTACAGGAAACACCATATATTTT
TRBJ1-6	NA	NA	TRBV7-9	CASRSGLPYNSPLHF	TGTGCCAGCAGATCGGGACTACCCTATAATTCACCCCTCCACTTT
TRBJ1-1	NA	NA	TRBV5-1	CASSLDLRGTGEAFF	TGCGCCAGCAGCTTGGACCTCAGGGGAACGGGTGAAGCTTTCTTT
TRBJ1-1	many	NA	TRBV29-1	CSVTGKTEAFF	TGCAGCGTCACAGGGAAAACTGAAGCTTTCTTT
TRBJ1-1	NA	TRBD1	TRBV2	CASRKQGVDTEAFF	TGTGCCAGCAGGAAACAGGGGGTTGACACTGAAGCTTTCTTT
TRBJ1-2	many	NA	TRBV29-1	CSVENGSYGYTF	TGCAGCGTTGAGAACGGGAGTTATGGCTACACCTTC
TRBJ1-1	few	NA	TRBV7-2	CASSPQQVSLMNTEAFF	TGTGCCAGCAGCCCTCAACAGGTTTCGTTAATGAACACTGAAGCTTTCTTT
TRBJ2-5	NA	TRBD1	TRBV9	CASSLEGAGRETQYF	TGTGCCAGCAGCCTAGAGGGGGCAGGGCGAGAGACCCAGTACTTC
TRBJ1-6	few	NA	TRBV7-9	CASPGPYSPLHF	TGTGCCAGCCCGGGACCCTATTCACCCCTCCACTTT
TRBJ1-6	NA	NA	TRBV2	CASSEAGPNSPLHF	TGTGCCAGCAGTGAAGCGGGGCCGAATTCACCCCTCCACTTT
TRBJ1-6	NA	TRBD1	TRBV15	CATSKAGGNSPLHF	TGTGCCACCAGCAAGGCAGGGGGGAATTCACCCCTCCACTTT
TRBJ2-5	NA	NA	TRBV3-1	CASRQAVKETQYF	TGTGCCAGCCGGCAGGCCGTGAAAGAGACCCAGTACTTC
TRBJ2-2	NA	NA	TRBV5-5	CASTRGGGYTGELFF	TGTGCCAGCACCCGAGGGGGGGGGTACACCGGGGAGCTGTTTTTT
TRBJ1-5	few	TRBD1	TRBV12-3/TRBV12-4	CASSRGGQADQPQHF	TGTGCCAGCAGTCGGGGGGGACAGGCAGATCAGCCCCAGCATTTT
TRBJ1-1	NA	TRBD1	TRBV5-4	CASRSQGDTEAFF	TGTGCCAGCAGGTCACAGGGGGACACTGAAGCTTTCTTT
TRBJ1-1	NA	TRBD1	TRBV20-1	CSASPRDREVPEYYTEAFF	TGCAGTGCTAGCCCCCGGGACAGGGAGGTCCCGGAGTACTACACTGAAGCTTTCTTT